This TCR beta chain appears in the sequencing data of a study of spatial heterogeneity in lung cancer (dated by TCRdb to about 2019). General notes on the study: Beta-chain transcripts were consistently detected in greater numbers than alpha-chain transcripts, which likely reflected higher beta-chain transcript abundance. In the raw uncorrected reads, each unique combination of TCR and UMI appeared on average more than ten times. The study quantitatively compared TCR alpha and beta repertoires across multiple tumor regions, matched nontumor lung and blood in non-small cell lung cancer. Nonsynonymous mutation counts, determined by whole-exome sequencing of tumor tissue, were related to features of the TCR repertoire. At surgery, hundreds of tumor regions, around 65 matched nontumor lung samples and 56 PBMC samples were TCR-sequenced for both alpha and beta chains.

CDR1 and CDR2 were assigned from the germline V gene as SGHTA and FQGNSA. The cysteine opens and the phenylalanine closes a CDR3 of 13 amino acids. The entry retains the CDR3 DNA only, 39 bases that are in frame from base 1. V is cut by 4 bases and J by 7 bases, and the space between the germline ends is 11 bases. Study-wide findings and limitations: Additional single-cell paired TCR alpha and beta sequencing was considered necessary to confirm, at a functional level, the hypothesis that regional TCRs recognize regional mutations. Ubiquitous expanded tumor TCRs showed up in blood more often at tumor resection than at routine follow-up.

On this clonotype itself: The clone's antigen remains unknown. Base qualities are not recorded, but no much larger clone differs from it by a single base.

Library creation used 5' RACE. Sequencing used a NextSeq 500. To allow correction of PCR and sequencing errors, the TCR library protocol tagged every TCR cDNA molecule with a unique molecular identifier. Processing in the source paper ran as follows. Decombinator tools were used for TCR identification, UMI-based error correction and CDR3 extraction. TCRs above a frequency of 2 per 1,000, corresponding to the top 1% of the tumor frequency distribution, were defined as expanded. Each repertoire was subsampled 100 times to 5,000 TCRs, after which Renyi diversity was computed with the R vegan package. CDR3 similarity networks were constructed using string-kernel similarity of amino acid triplets, with links drawn between CDR3s whose pairwise similarity was above 0.82. The raw public data were reprocessed by TCRdb itself: fastp quality trimming at Q25, MiXCR clonotype calling, in-frame beta chains only. Rows with one shared CDR3 protein collapse into an entry with the most common genes and DNA. TCRdb's processing, not the authors' own work, is the source of the V and J calls. Here the sample has tens of thousands of distinct CDR3 sequences; less than 15% occur a single time. Under 50% of the sample belongs to the ten largest clones.

This sample's time point label indicates: sample taken at primary tumor resection. The donors were 70 or so patients from the lung TRACERx cohort who had early-stage, untreated non-small cell lung cancer. Without any cell sorting, TCR sequencing was performed on whole RNA extracted either from tumor and nontumor lung tissue or from cryopreserved PBMC samples. A patient was chosen for TCR sequencing only when enough RNA was available from at least two tumor regions. This sequence was found in a male donor with early-stage non-small cell lung cancer. The rearrangement joined TRBV7-2 to TRBJ1-5; the D gene remains uncertain. Sequencing used PBMCs, obtained at surgery. The CDR3 in this case is CASSSVQRQPQHF. The DNA is TGTGCCAGCAGCTCGGTTCAGCGCCAGCCCCAGCATTTT. Reference TRBV7-2 and TRBJ1-5 genes cover what lies past the CDR3, so the full variable domain is GAGVSQSPSNKVTEKGKDVELRCDPISGHTALYWYRQSLGQGLEFLIYFQGNSAPDKSGLPSDRFSAERTGGSVSTLTIQRTQQEDSAVYLCASSSVQRQPQHFGDGTRLSIL.